The 17 T cell receptor beta chains reported below all come from one sample, sequenced in a study of blood T cell repertoires in COVID-19. Generated by immunoSEQ multiplex PCR, the TCRdb table keeps only in-frame clones and is missing some. The top ten clones hold less than 3.5% of a sample with approximately 210,000 clones, 83% of them seen once. The specimen was peripheral blood. These receptors all stem from a man aged 50-59 years with active or convalescent COVID-19.

This clone has more than one count but fewer than ten. The V gene is TRBV6-6, the J gene TRBJ2-5; tentatively, D is TRBD2 (6 bases). Germline values: CDR1 MNHNY, CDR2 SVGAGI (reference sequence). V was cut by 6 bases and J by 1 base, with 15 bases left in between. This CDR3 is 15 amino acids long. Here the CDR3 reads CASSPTRGIQETQYF. For the CDR3, the DNA is TGTGCCAGCAGCCCCACCCGGGGGATCCAAGAGACCCAGTACTTC.

The gene calls are TRBV3-1 (or the pseudogene TRBV3-2) and TRBJ2-7; a weak D match, TRBD2 (6 bases). The ends were cut back, 4 bases at V and 4 bases at J, with 11 bases in the middle. CDR1 is LGHDT, CDR2 YNNKEL, per germline (reference sequence). CDR3 length: 13 residues. CDR3 in amino acids: CASSRGGVYEQYF. The CDR3 DNA sequence: TGTGCCAGCAGCCGGGGAGGAGTGTACGAGCAGTACTTC.

For the CDR3, the DNA is TGTGCCAGCAGCCCCTTCGGACAGCCCTATGGCTACACCTTC. Encoded protein: CASSPFGQPYGYTF. The J gene is TRBJ1-2, the V gene TRBV5-5; a possible D gene is TRBD1 (6 bases). The CDR3 is 14 amino acids. With 4 bases removed from V and 4 bases from J, the gap between germline ends came to 14 bases. Per the germline V gene, CDR1 is SGHKS and CDR2 is YYEKEE (reference sequence).

The chain is built from TRBV2 and TRBJ1-2; TRBD1 aligns across 7 bases. This CDR3 contains 13 residues. Germline lookup yields CDR1 SNHLY and CDR2 FYNNEI. V lost 8 bases, J lost 6 bases, and 9 bases stayed unmatched. The chain's CDR3 is CASAVTGSDGYTF. The DNA for the CDR3 is TGTGCCAGCGCGGTGACAGGGAGCGATGGCTACACCTTC. The full variable domain, with the rest looked up from reference TRBV2 and TRBJ1-2, is EPEVTQTPSHQVTQMGQEVILRCVPISNHLYFYWYRQILGQKVEFLVSFYNNEISEKSEIFDDQFSVERPDGSNFTLKIRSTKLEDSAMYFCASAVTGSDGYTFGSGTRLTVV.

The CDR3 DNA reads TGTGCCAGCAGCGTTACAGCCCCGCGCTCACCCCTCCACTTT. Translating it yields CASSVTAPRSPLHF. V usage is TRBV5-6 and J usage is TRBJ1-6; D unresolved. Germline loops: CDR1 SGHDT, CDR2 YYEEEE. Between the trimmed V and J ends, which lost 4 bases and 10 bases, there was a span of 15 bases. CDR3 length: 14 residues.

This clone was found once. An end of the junction does not agree with germline; a read error may underlie this. This chain uses TRBV7-2 with TRBJ1-1; D might be TRBD1 (6 bases). There are 12 residues in the CDR3. CDR1 is SGHTA, CDR2 FQGNSA, per germline. The CDR3 sequence: CASGFGGSEAFF. CDR3 in DNA: TGTGCCAGCGGCTTTGGGGGCTCTGAAGCTTTCTTT.

The chain is built from TRBV19 and TRBJ2-1; D is unclear. Between the trimmed V and J ends, which lost 3 bases and 9 bases, there was a span of 6 bases. Germline CDR1 LNHDA, CDR2 SQIVND (reference sequence). The CDR3 has 11 residues. In DNA form, the CDR3 reads TGTGCCAGTAGTATTCCAGGTGAGCAGTTCTTC. It encodes CASSIPGEQFF.

The V call is TRBV15, the J call TRBJ1-4; 9 positions match TRBD1. J was trimmed by 6 bases and V by 4 bases; bases with no gene match: 3. The CDR3 loop spans 14 amino acids. Germline CDR1 and CDR2: LNHNV and YYDKDF (reference sequence). CDR3 in DNA: TGTGCCACCAGCACGAGACAGGGGGATGAAAAACTGTTTTTT. It codes for CATSTRQGDEKLFF.

J is TRBJ2-2 and V is TRBV3-1 (or the pseudogene TRBV3-2), with D maybe TRBD1 (5 bases). The CDR3 length is 18 residues. Trimming removed 1 base from V and 3 bases from J, with 18 bases in between. Germline V gives CDR1 LGHDT, CDR2 YNNKEL (reference sequence). The CDR3 region is CASSQVLVEDRYTGELFF. Here the CDR3 DNA reads TGTGCCAGCAGCCAAGTGCTAGTAGAAGACAGATACACCGGGGAGCTGTTTTTT.

V is TRBV7-6 and J is TRBJ1-5; tentative D call: TRBD1 (6 bases). The germline V gene encodes CDR1 SGHVS and CDR2 FNYEAQ. V was pared by 2 bases and J by 6 bases, with 20 bases between. The CDR3 consists of 17 residues. The CDR3 DNA follows: TGTGCCAGCAGCTTACACCCTCCGACAGGTAAAGGTCAGCCCCAGCATTTT. Protein product: CASSLHPPTGKGQPQHF.

This chain links TRBV23-1 with TRBJ2-7; 10 bases are shared with TRBD2. TRBV23-1 is classed as an ORF, of uncertain function. Trimming took 4 bases from V and 2 from J; bases not matched to a gene: 26. CDR3 length: 22 amino acids. CDR3 loop: CASSPCGGPSEREGLSTYEQYF. The CDR3 DNA reads TGCGCCAGCAGTCCCTGCGGGGGGCCTTCGGAGCGGGAGGGCCTGAGCACCTACGAGCAGTACTTC.

Here the CDR3 reads CAWSVPRTASSYEQYF. In DNA, the CDR3 is TGTGCCTGGAGTGTACCGAGGACAGCGAGCTCCTACGAGCAGTACTTC. The J gene is TRBJ2-7, the V gene TRBV30, with D maybe TRBD1 (6 bases). The ends were cut back, 0 bases at V and 0 bases at J, with 15 bases in the middle. CDR1 and CDR2 (germline): GTSNPN, SVGIG (reference sequence). The CDR3 has 16 amino acids.

The chain is built from TRBV19 and TRBJ2-2, with 7 nucleotides matching TRBD1. The trim removed 5 bases at V and 2 bases at J, leaving 8 bases unmatched. The CDR3 runs 16 residues. CDR1 and CDR2 from the germline V gene are LNHDA and SQIVND (reference sequence). CDR3 in amino acids: CASSRNRGSNTGELFF. In DNA, the CDR3 is TGTGCCAGTAGTCGTAACAGGGGTTCAAACACCGGGGAGCTGTTTTTT.

The rearrangement links TRBV18 to TRBJ2-3; 8 bases agree with TRBD2. J was trimmed by 0 bases and V by 1 base; bases with no gene match: 9. The germline V gene has CDR1 KGHSH and CDR2 LQKENI. CDR3 length equals 18 residues. In DNA, the CDR3 is TGTGCCAGCTCACCACAAAGCGGGAGTGGGTCTAGCACAGATACGCAGTATTTT. Translated, it gives CASSPQSGSGSSTDTQYF.

The rearrangement uses TRBV19 and TRBJ2-3; the D gene is possibly TRBD2 (6 bases). CDR3 length: 17 residues. V was shortened by 7 bases and J by 0 bases, with 20 bases between the two germline ends. The germline CDR1 and CDR2 sequences are LNHDA and SQIVND (reference sequence). The DNA of the CDR3 is TGTGCCAGTACGAGATTAAAGCGGGCGACTAGCACAGATACGCAGTATTTT. Its translation is CASTRLKRATSTDTQYF.

The V gene is TRBV5-1, the J gene TRBJ1-1, with D unclear. The CDR3 contains 14 residues. CDR1 and CDR2 (germline): SGHRS, YFSETQ. V gave up 2 bases and J gave up 3 bases, with 11 bases separating them. The CDR3 spells CASSFGSGDTEAFF. The CDR3 DNA follows: TGCGCCAGCAGCTTCGGAAGCGGGGACACTGAAGCTTTCTTT.

The chain employs TRBV24-1 and TRBJ2-3; 14 bases align to TRBD2. This CDR3 region has 21 residues. Germline CDR1 reads KGHDR; CDR2 reads SFDVKD. The ends lost 9 bases at V and 0 bases at J; junction bases unmatched: 19. The chain's CDR3 is CATRYIPRTSGGTPSTDTQYF. CDR3 in DNA: TGTGCCACCCGATACATCCCCAGGACTAGCGGGGGGACCCCTAGCACAGATACGCAGTATTTT.